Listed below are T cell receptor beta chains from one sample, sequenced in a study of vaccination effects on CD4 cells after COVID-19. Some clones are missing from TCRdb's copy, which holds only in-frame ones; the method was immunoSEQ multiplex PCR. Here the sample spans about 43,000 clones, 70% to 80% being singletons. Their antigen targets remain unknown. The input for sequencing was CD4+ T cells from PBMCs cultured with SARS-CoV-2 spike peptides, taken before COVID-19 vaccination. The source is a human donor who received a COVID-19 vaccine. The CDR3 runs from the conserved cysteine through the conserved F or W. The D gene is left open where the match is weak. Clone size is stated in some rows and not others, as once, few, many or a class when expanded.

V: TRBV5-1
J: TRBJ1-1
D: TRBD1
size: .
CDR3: CASSSDRGNTEAFF
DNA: TGCGCCAGCAGCTCGGACAGGGGGAACACTGAAGCTTTCTTT

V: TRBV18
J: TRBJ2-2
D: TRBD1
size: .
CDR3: CASSPPGQGFTGELFF
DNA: TGTGCCAGCTCACCACCGGGACAGGGTTTTACCGGGGAGCTGTTTTTT

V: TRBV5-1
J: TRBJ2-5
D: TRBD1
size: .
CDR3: CASSPPGQGLETQYF
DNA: TGCGCCAGCAGCCCCCCCGGACAGGGTTTAGAGACCCAGTACTTC

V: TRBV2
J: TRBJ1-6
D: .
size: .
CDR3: CASSEGVVGNNSPLHF
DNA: TGTGCCAGCAGTGAGGGCGTGGTCGGCAATAATTCACCCCTCCACTTT

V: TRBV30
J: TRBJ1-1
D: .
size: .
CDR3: CAWSVLMGKGAFF
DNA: TGTGCCTGGAGTGTACTAATGGGGAAGGGGGCTTTCTTT

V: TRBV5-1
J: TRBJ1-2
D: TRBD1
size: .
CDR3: CASGEPGQPYGYTF
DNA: TGCGCCAGCGGGGAACCGGGACAGCCCTATGGCTACACCTTC

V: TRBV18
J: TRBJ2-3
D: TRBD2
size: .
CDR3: CASSPSGGVRTDTQYF
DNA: TGTGCCAGCTCACCCTCGGGGGGGGTTCGCACAGATACGCAGTATTTT

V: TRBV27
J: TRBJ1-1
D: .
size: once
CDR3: CASPDGMNTEAFF
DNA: TGTGCCAGCCCAGATGGCATGAACACTGAAGCTTTCTTT

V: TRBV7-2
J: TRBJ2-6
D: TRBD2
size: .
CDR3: CASSLASGGAPGANVLTF
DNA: TGTGCCAGCAGCTTAGCTAGCGGGGGGGCTCCTGGGGCCAACGTCCTGACTTTC

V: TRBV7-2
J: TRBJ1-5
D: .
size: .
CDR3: CASSLEYAGAGRPQHF
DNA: TGTGCCAGCAGCTTAGAGTATGCAGGGGCGGGACGGCCCCAGCATTTT

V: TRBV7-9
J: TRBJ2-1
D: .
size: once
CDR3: CASSPKPRRGAYNEQFF
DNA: TGTGCCAGCAGCCCAAAGCCCCGTCGGGGCGCCTACAATGAGCAGTTCTTC

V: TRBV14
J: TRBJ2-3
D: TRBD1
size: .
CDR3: CASSQESRWMGLGQGNTDTQYF
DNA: TGTGCCAGCAGCCAAGAATCTAGGTGGATGGGATTGGGACAGGGGAACACAGATACGCAGTATTTT

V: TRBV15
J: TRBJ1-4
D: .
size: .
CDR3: CATSRDRPGTNEKLFF
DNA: TGTGCCACCAGCAGAGATAGGCCAGGGACAAATGAAAAACTGTTTTTT

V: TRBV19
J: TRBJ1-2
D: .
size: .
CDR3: CASLRVLGGNYGYTF
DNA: TGTGCCAGCCTTAGGGTCCTCGGGGGTAACTATGGCTACACCTTC

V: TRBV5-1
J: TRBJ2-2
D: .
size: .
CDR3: CASSLVQGNTGELFF
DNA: TGCGCCAGCAGCTTGGTCCAGGGGAACACCGGGGAGCTGTTTTTT

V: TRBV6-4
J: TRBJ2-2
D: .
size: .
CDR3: CASSDVFTDWAGELFF
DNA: TGTGCCAGCAGTGACGTCTTTACAGATTGGGCCGGGGAGCTGTTTTTT

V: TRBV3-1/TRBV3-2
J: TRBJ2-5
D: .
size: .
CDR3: CASSESKQGPVWRTQYF
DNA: TGTGCCAGCAGCGAATCAAAACAGGGCCCCGTGTGGAGGACCCAGTACTTC

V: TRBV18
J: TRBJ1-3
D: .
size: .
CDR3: CASSPQGSGNTIYF
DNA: TGTGCCAGCTCACCCCAGGGGAGTGGAAACACCATATATTTT

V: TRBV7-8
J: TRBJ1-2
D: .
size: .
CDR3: CASSLGQSYGYTF
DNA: TGTGCCAGCAGCTTAGGGCAGAGCTATGGCTACACCTTC

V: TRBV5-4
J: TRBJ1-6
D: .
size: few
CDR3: CASSLAGVHNSPLHF
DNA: TGTGCCAGCAGCTTGGCAGGGGTTCATAATTCACCCCTCCACTTT

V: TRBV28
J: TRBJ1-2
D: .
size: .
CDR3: CASSTTGPTANYGYTF
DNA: TGTGCCAGCAGTACCACCGGACCCACAGCTAACTATGGCTACACCTTC

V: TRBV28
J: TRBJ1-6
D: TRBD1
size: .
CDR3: CASSLLGQGAINNSPLHF
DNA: TGTGCCAGCAGTTTATTAGGACAGGGGGCGATAAATAATTCACCCCTCCACTTT

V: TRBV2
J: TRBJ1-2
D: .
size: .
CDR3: CASRGNRINRGYTF
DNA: TGTGCCAGCAGGGGAAACAGAATTAACCGCGGCTACACCTTC

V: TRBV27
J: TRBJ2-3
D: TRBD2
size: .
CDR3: CASSLSAGGGADTQYF
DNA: TGTGCCAGCAGTTTATCGGCGGGGGGAGGTGCAGATACGCAGTATTTT

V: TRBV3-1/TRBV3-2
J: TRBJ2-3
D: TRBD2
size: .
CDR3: CASSPRTGLAGSTDTQYF
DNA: TGTGCCAGCAGCCCGCGTACCGGACTAGCGGGGAGCACAGATACGCAGTATTTT

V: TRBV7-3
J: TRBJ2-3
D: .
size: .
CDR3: CASSLRGAASTDTQYF
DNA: TGTGCCAGCAGCTTAAGGGGGGCGGCTAGCACAGATACGCAGTATTTT

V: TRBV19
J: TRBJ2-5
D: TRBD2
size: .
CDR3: CASSRRGGETQYF
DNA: TGTGCCAGTAGTAGACGGGGGGGGGAGACCCAGTACTTC

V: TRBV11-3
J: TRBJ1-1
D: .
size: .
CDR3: CASSSQSNTEAFF
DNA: TGTGCCAGCAGCAGTCAGTCGAACACTGAAGCTTTCTTT

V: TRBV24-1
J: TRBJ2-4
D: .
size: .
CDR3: CATSDSRPGIQNIQYF
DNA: TGTGCCACCAGTGATTCCCGACCGGGAATTCAAAACATTCAGTACTTC

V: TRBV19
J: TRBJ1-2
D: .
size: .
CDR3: CASSDSLLGGYTF
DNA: TGTGCCAGTAGTGACTCACTACTCGGTGGCTACACCTTC

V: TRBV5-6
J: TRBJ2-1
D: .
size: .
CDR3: CASSLVVSYNEQFF
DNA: TGTGCCAGCAGCTTAGTCGTCAGCTACAATGAGCAGTTCTTC

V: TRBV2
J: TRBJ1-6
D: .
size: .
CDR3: CASSVLGRESPLHF
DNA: TGTGCCAGCAGTGTTCTGGGGCGCGAGTCACCCCTCCACTTT

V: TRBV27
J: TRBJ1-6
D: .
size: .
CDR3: CASSLGSTAVYNSPLHF
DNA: TGTGCCAGCAGTTTAGGGTCTACTGCAGTCTATAATTCACCCCTCCACTTT

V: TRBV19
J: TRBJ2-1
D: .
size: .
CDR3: CASSIGPTRRNEQFF
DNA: TGTGCCAGTAGTATCGGTCCCACCCGGCGGAATGAGCAGTTCTTC

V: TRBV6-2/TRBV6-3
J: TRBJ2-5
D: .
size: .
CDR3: CASSPFGVPQETQYF
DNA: TGTGCCAGCAGTCCCTTCGGGGTTCCCCAAGAGACCCAGTACTTC

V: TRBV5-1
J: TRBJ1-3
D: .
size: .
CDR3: CASSLVGDMSSGNTIYF
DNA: TGCGCCAGCAGCTTGGTAGGGGATATGAGCTCTGGAAACACCATATATTTT

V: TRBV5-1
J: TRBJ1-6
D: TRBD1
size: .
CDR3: CASSSRQGNNSPLHF
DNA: TGCGCCAGCAGCTCCCGACAGGGCAATAATTCACCCCTCCACTTT

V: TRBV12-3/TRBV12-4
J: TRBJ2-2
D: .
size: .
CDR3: CASSLSVGELFF
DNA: TGTGCCAGCAGTCTCTCAGTTGGGGAGCTGTTTTTT

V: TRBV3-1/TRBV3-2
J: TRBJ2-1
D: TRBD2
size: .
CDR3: CASSQSSGGAEQFF
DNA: TGTGCCAGCAGCCAGTCTAGCGGGGGGGCTGAGCAGTTCTTC

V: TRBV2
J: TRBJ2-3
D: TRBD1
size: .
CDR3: CASSVDRGRTDTQYF
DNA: TGTGCCAGCAGTGTGGACAGGGGTCGGACAGATACGCAGTATTTT

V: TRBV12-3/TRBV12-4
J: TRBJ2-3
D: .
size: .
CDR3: CASSPTRADTQYF
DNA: TGTGCCAGCAGTCCTACCCGAGCAGATACGCAGTATTTT

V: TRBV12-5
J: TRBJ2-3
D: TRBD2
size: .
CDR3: CASCSGGRADTQYF
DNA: TGTGCTAGTTGCTCTGGGGGGAGGGCAGATACGCAGTATTTT

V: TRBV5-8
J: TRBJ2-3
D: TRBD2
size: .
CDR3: CASPNWEGSTDTQYF
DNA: TGTGCCAGCCCAAATTGGGAGGGAAGCACAGATACGCAGTATTTT

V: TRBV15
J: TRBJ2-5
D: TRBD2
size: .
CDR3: CATSRDLSASGGSQETQYF
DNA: TGTGCCACCAGCAGAGATTTGTCGGCTAGCGGGGGTTCCCAAGAGACCCAGTACTTC

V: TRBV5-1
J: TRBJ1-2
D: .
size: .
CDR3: CASSSGSFYGYTF
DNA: TGCGCCAGCAGCTCCGGGTCGTTTTATGGCTACACCTTC

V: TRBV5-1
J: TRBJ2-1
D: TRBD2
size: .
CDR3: CASSRVAGGNEQFF
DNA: TGCGCCAGCAGCCGGGTAGCGGGGGGGAATGAGCAGTTCTTC

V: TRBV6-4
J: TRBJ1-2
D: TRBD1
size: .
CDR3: CARNLTGTGLSGYTF
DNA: TGTGCCAGGAACTTGACCGGGACAGGGCTAAGCGGCTACACCTTC

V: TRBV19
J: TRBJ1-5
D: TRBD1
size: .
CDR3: CASSKDRGHNQPQHF
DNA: TGTGCCAGTAGTAAGGACAGGGGGCACAATCAGCCCCAGCATTTT

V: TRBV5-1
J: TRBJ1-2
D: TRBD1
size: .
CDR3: CASSLVIGTGGHGYTF
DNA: TGCGCCAGCAGCTTGGTAATCGGGACAGGGGGCCATGGCTACACCTTC

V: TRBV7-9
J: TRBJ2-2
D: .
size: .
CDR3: CASSLRQPGELFF
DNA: TGTGCCAGCAGCTTGAGGCAGCCCGGGGAGCTGTTTTTT